This T cell receptor (beta chain) came from a study of identical twins. Findings of the study overall: Among out-of-frame alpha sequences shared by twins, low generation probability occurred in excess.

TCRdb analysed the 5' RACE reads with MiXCR anew, one entry per CDR3 protein. In the table there are around 650,000 distinct CDR3 sequences, around 7.5% of which are singletons. V shed 4 bases and J shed 8 bases, with 12 bases lying between them. The CDR3 extends over 14 amino acids. The germline gives CDR1 MDHEN, CDR2 SYDVKM. This clonotype was seen at least ten times. The antigen remains undetermined. This sample was also put to use in a study of yellow fever vaccine responses in identical twins. This second study notes: Reportedly, twins showed a vaccine T cell response that looked partly convergent and partly personalized.

The chain is built from TRBV28 and TRBJ1-6; D possibly corresponds to TRBD1 (6 bases). This receptor was identified in a woman aged 18-29 years in good health. Sequencing was carried out using PBMCs. The CDR3 is CASSYTGQYSPLHF. In DNA form, the CDR3 reads TGTGCCAGCAGTTATACAGGGCAGTATTCACCCCTCCACTTT.